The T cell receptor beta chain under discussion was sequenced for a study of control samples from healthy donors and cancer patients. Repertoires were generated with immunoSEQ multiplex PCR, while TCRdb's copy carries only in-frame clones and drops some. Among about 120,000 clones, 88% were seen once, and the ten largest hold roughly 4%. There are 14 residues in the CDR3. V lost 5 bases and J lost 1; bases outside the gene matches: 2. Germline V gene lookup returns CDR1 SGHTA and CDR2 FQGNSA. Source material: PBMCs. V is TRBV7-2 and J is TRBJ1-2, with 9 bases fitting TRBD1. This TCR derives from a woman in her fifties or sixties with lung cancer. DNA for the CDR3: TGTGCCAGCAGCCCGGGACAGGGTAACTATGGCTACACCTTC. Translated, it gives CASSPGQGNYGYTF.